This T cell receptor (beta chain) was identified during a study of shared clonotypes between healthy human individuals. Overall study context: The study used three CD4 naive, three CD4 memory, two CD8 naive and one CD8 memory plate per donor. Study-wide results and caveats: Compared with memory subsets, naive subsets generally had larger estimated richness.

The repertoire was sequenced with immunoSEQ multiplex PCR; TCRdb's copy has only in-frame clones and lacks some. This table has millions of clones, 85% to 95% appearing once. The donor cohort consisted entirely of Caucasian adults residing in Nashville, Tennessee. Researchers partitioned CD4+ cells into CD45RA+ naive and CD45RA-negative memory subsets. The CDR3 spans 12 residues. CDR1 is SQVTM and CDR2 is ANQGSEA in the germline V gene. V shed 6 bases and J 5 bases; nucleotides not matched to a gene: 4. Worth noting for this clone: What it binds is unknown.

Sequenced sample: naive CD4+ T cells sorted from blood. As for subset: CD45RA+ positively selected. The chain combines TRBV29-1 with TRBJ2-7, with 10 bases fitting TRBD1. This TCR was recovered from a man between 18 and 35 years old in good health. Written as DNA, the CDR3 is TGCAGCGTCGGGGACAGGGGTAACGAGCAGTACTTC. It encodes CSVGDRGNEQYF.